The rows below give T cell receptor beta chains drawn from one sample of a study of cytomegalovirus exposure and HLA in healthy donors. TCRdb keeps only in-frame clones here, not all; method: immunoSEQ multiplex PCR. Of 78,000 or so clones listed, around 85% were seen once; the top ten hold roughly 2.3%. Sequencing was carried out using PBMCs. The receptors derive from a woman aged 45-65 years in good health and CMV-seronegative. The CDR3 runs from the conserved cysteine through the conserved F or W. D genes are given only for firm matches. Some rows have no size entry. The others give once, few or many, or a class for an expanded clone.

D gene	V gene	J gene	clone size	CDR3 DNA	CDR3 protein
TRBD1	TRBV28	TRBJ2-6	.	TGTGCCAGCAGTTTGCTAACAGGGGGCTCTGGGGCCAACGTCCTGACTTTC	CASSLLTGGSGANVLTF
.	TRBV6-1	TRBJ2-7	.	TGTGCCAGCACGGAGTCCTACGAGCAGTACTTC	CASTESYEQYF
TRBD1	TRBV10-3	TRBJ1-1	.	TGTGCCATCAGCCAGGGGGCGGATGGCACTGAAGCTTTCTTT	CAISQGADGTEAFF
.	TRBV15	TRBJ1-3	.	TGTGCCACCAGCAGAGATTATCCAACAGGGAACGGAAACACCATATATTTT	CATSRDYPTGNGNTIYF
.	TRBV5-1	TRBJ2-3	.	TGCGCCAGCAGCTTGGAAAGGAGGGCAACAGATACGCAGTATTTT	CASSLERRATDTQYF
TRBD1	TRBV13	TRBJ1-2	.	TGTGCCAGCAGCCCATCATCGGGGACAGGGGAACGGTATGGCTACACCTTC	CASSPSSGTGERYGYTF
TRBD2	TRBV5-6	TRBJ2-2	.	TGTGCCAGCAGCGTAGCGGGGTCAAGCGGGGAGCTGTTTTTT	CASSVAGSSGELFF
.	TRBV6-1	TRBJ1-5	.	TGTGCCAGCAGTCCCCAGGCCGGAAATCAGCCCCAGCATTTT	CASSPQAGNQPQHF
.	TRBV27	TRBJ2-7	.	TGTGCCAGCAGTCCCCGAATAGCCTACGAGCAGTACTTC	CASSPRIAYEQYF
.	TRBV11-2	TRBJ2-7	.	TGTGCCAGCAGCGCGCACGGCGGTGAGCAGTACTTC	CASSAHGGEQYF
TRBD1	TRBV5-6	TRBJ1-5	few	TGTGCCAGCAGCTTTGGTCTAGACAGGGTAGATCAGCCCCAGCATTTT	CASSFGLDRVDQPQHF
TRBD1	TRBV5-8	TRBJ1-6	.	TGTGCCAGCAGCTCCGGGACAGGGTGGGACTCACCCCTCCACTTT	CASSSGTGWDSPLHF
.	TRBV18	TRBJ1-6	.	TGTGCCAGCTCGCCGACAGAAGGAAAACTCCCCCTCCACTTT	CASSPTEGKLPLHF
.	TRBV28	TRBJ2-3	few	TGTGCCAGCAGTTTATGGGGGGCAGCGTGGCGCTCAGATACGCAGTATTTT	CASSLWGAAWRSDTQYF
TRBD1	TRBV27	TRBJ2-3	.	TGTGCCAGCAGTTTTCCGGAGGGACAGGACGAACTCACAGATACGCAGTATTTT	CASSFPEGQDELTDTQYF
.	TRBV6-6	TRBJ2-1	.	TGTGCCAGCAGTCCCCACCCTAGTGAGCAGTTCTTC	CASSPHPSEQFF
.	TRBV5-6	TRBJ2-7	.	TGTGCCAGCAGCTCGGGACTTAGCGAGCAGTACTTC	CASSSGLSEQYF
TRBD1	TRBV10-1	TRBJ2-7	.	TGCGCCAGCAGGCGGACAGGGAGGTACGAGCAGTACTTC	CASRRTGRYEQYF
.	TRBV2	TRBJ2-2	.	TGTGCCAGCAGCTCCGGGACAACTAACACCGGGGAGCTGTTTTTT	CASSSGTTNTGELFF
TRBD1	TRBV6-1	TRBJ2-2	.	TGTGCCAGCAGTGACGGGACAGGGGGTTTCGGAAACACCGGGGAGCTGTTTTTT	CASSDGTGGFGNTGELFF
.	TRBV27	TRBJ1-1	.	TGTGCCAGCAGTTTAGCCCTAAACACTGAAGCTTTCTTT	CASSLALNTEAFF
.	TRBV6-1	TRBJ1-1	.	TGTGCCAGCAGTGGGCAGATACAGAACACTGAAGCTTTCTTT	CASSGQIQNTEAFF
TRBD2	TRBV5-1	TRBJ2-7	few	TGCGCCAGCAGCTTGGCCCCGGGACTAGCGGACTCCTACGAGCAGTACTTC	CASSLAPGLADSYEQYF
.	TRBV6-4	TRBJ1-2	.	TGTGCCAGCAGTGATGGGCTCTTGGGCGGCTACACCTTC	CASSDGLLGGYTF
TRBD1	TRBV11-2	TRBJ1-4	.	TGTGCCAGCAGCCGACGCGGGACAGGGGCCACTAATGAAAAACTGTTTTTT	CASSRRGTGATNEKLFF
.	TRBV29-1	TRBJ1-3	.	TGCAGCGGACGGGGATACGGAAACACCATATATTTT	CSGRGYGNTIYF
.	TRBV19	TRBJ1-6	.	TGTGCCAGTAGTCCTGACAGGTCCTATAATTCACCCCTCCACTTT	CASSPDRSYNSPLHF
TRBD1	TRBV5-6	TRBJ2-2	.	TGTGCCAGCAGCAGGGCCGGGACAGGGTTGTCCGGGGAGCTGTTTTTT	CASSRAGTGLSGELFF
.	TRBV7-2	TRBJ2-3	.	TGTGCCAGCAGCTGGACACTGACTAGCACAGATACGCAGTATTTT	CASSWTLTSTDTQYF
.	TRBV30	TRBJ1-1	once	TGTGCCTCCACTCCATTGGGCTCTGAAGCTTTCTTT	CASTPLGSEAFF
.	TRBV28	TRBJ1-1	.	TGTGCCAGCAAAGCCCCTTGGAACACTGAAGCTTTCTTT	CASKAPWNTEAFF
.	TRBV15	TRBJ2-2	once	TGTGCCACCAGCCCCGGACACGGAAACACCGGGGAGCTGTTTTTT	CATSPGHGNTGELFF
.	TRBV18	TRBJ2-3	.	TGTGCCAGCTCACCAGGGCTGAGCACAGATACGCAGTATTTT	CASSPGLSTDTQYF
TRBD1	TRBV28	TRBJ2-1	.	TGTGCCAGCAGTTACCCGGGACAGGGTTTCAATGAGCAGTTCTTC	CASSYPGQGFNEQFF
TRBD2	TRBV6-5	TRBJ2-1	.	TGTGCCAGCAGTTACCGCACTAGCGGGAGCAATGAGCAGTTCTTC	CASSYRTSGSNEQFF